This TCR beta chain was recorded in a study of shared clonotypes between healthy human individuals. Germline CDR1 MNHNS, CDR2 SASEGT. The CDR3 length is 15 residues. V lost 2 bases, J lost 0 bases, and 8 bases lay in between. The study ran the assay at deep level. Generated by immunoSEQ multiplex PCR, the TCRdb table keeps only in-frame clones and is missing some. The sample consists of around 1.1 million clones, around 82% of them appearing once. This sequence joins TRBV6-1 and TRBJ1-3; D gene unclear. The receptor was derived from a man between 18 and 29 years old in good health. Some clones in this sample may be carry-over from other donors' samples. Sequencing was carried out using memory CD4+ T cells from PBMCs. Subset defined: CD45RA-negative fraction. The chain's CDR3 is CASSEWRISGNTIYF. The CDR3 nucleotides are TGTGCCAGCAGTGAATGGCGGATCTCTGGAAACACCATATATTTT.